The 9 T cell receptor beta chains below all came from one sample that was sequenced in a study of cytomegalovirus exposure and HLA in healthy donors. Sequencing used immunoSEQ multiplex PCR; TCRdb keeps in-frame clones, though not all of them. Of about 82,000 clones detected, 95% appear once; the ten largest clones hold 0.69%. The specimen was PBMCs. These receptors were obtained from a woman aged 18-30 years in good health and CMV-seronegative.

Written as DNA, the CDR3 is TGTGCCAGCAGTCCCCACAGCTCTGGAAACACCATATATTTT. Its protein product is CASSPHSSGNTIYF. V gene TRBV6-5 combines with J gene TRBJ1-3, with D uncertain. V lost 5 bases, J lost 0 bases, and 8 bases lay in between. This CDR3 contains 14 residues. The germline V gene has CDR1 MNHEY and CDR2 SVGAGI.

The CDR3 is CASSPGQEETQYF. The CDR3 DNA reads as TGTGCCAGCAGCCCGGGACAGGAAGAGACCCAGTACTTC. V gene TRBV7-2 combines with J gene TRBJ2-5, with 8 bases aligning to TRBD1. Trimming took 5 bases from V and 3 from J; bases not matched to a gene: 2. There are 13 residues in the CDR3. Germline-derived CDR1 and CDR2 are SGHTA and FQGNSA.

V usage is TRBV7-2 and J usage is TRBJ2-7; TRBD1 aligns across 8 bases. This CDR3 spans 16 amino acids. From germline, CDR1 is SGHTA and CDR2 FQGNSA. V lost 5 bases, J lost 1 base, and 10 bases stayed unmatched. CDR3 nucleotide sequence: TGTGCCAGCAGCCCGAGGGACAGGTGGGGATCCTACGAGCAGTACTTC. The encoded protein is CASSPRDRWGSYEQYF.

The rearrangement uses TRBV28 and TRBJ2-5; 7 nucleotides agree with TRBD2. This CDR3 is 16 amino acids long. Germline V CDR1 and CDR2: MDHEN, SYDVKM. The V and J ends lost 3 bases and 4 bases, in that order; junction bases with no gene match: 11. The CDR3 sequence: CASSLGSGLDLETQYF. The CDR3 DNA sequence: TGTGCCAGCAGTTTGGGGAGCGGACTAGATTTAGAGACCCAGTACTTC.

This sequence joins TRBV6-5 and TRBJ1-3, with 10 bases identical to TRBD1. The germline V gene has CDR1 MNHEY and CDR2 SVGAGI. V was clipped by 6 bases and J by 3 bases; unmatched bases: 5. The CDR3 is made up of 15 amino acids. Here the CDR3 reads CASSEGQGIGNTIYF. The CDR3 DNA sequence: TGTGCCAGCAGCGAGGGACAGGGGATTGGAAACACCATATATTTT.

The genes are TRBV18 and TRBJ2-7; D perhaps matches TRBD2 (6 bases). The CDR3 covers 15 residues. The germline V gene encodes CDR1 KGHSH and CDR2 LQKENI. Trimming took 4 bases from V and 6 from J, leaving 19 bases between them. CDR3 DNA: TGTGCCAGCTCACGGGGTGCCGGGCGGGATTCCGAGCAGTACTTC. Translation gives CASSRGAGRDSEQYF.

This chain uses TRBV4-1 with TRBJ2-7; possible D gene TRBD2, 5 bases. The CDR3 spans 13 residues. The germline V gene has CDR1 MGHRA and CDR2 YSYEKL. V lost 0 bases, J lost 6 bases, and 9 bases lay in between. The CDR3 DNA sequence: TGCGCCAGCAGCCAAGATCGGGGATTCGAGCAGTACTTC. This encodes CASSQDRGFEQYF.

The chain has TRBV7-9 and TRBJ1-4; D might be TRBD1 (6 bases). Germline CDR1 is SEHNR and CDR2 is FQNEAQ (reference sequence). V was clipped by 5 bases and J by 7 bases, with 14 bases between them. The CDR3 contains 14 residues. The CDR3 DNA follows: TGTGCCAGCAGCCCAGACAGGTGGGCTGAAAAACTGTTTTTT. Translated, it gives CASSPDRWAEKLFF.

The CDR3 spells CASSHYDYAYEQYF. DNA for the CDR3: TGTGCCAGCAGTCACTATGACTACGCCTACGAGCAGTACTTC. The chain uses TRBV28 and TRBJ2-7; D might be TRBD2 (5 bases). Germline CDR1 and CDR2: MDHEN and SYDVKM. CDR3 length: 14 amino acids. Between the trimmed V and J ends, which lost 5 bases and 2 bases, there was a span of 13 bases.